Following are 15 T cell receptor delta chains from one sample sequenced in a study of gamma-delta T cells after stem cell transplantation (dated by TCRdb to the mid-2010s). The library came from RT-PCR. Sequencer: Illumina MiSeq. TCRdb called clones anew from the public reads via CATT; matching DNA rows were later pooled. The sample records around 1,500 delta-chain clones, over 1.5% of which are singletons. Of the sample, around 72% falls within the top ten clones. The sequenced material came from gamma-delta T cells. Source of these receptors: a human donor. It is not recorded whose cells these are; they may come from a transplant donor.

For this clone: The protein TCRdb gives is from a much larger clone and does not agree with this DNA's translation at residue 14, likely a read error; the protein shown here comes from the DNA. The chain employs TRDV2 and TRDJ1; TRDD3 agrees at 7 bases. Looked up from germline, CDR1 is GEAIGNYY and CDR2 is EKD. V trimming: 1 base; J trimming: 5 bases; junction bases outside the gene matches: 18. The CDR3 length is 18 residues. CDR3 protein: CACDTVSFTGDLSDKLIF. The CDR3 DNA is TGTGCCTGTGACACTGTCAGTTTTACTGGGGACCTCTCGGATAAACTCATCTTT.

This clone ranks as large. Other DNA sequences in the sample encode the same CDR3. V and J are TRDV1 and TRDJ1, with TRDD3 matching over 10 bases. Germline CDR1 TSWWSYY, CDR2 QGS. The CDR3 runs to 19 residues. V was clipped by 1 base and J by 3 bases; unmatched bases: 14. The CDR3 spells CALGERSSTGGLVADKLIF. The CDR3 bases are TGTGCTCTTGGGGAACGATCGAGCACTGGGGGATTGGTAGCCGATAAACTCATCTTT.

This clone was counted between two and nine times. A much larger clone sits a single nucleotide away, making a read error possible. This same CDR3 is encoded by further DNA sequences in the sample. The rearrangement joins TRDV1 to TRDJ1; 8 bases map to TRDD3. The germline CDR1 and CDR2 sequences are TSWWSYY and QGS. This CDR3 spans 19 amino acids. CDR3 sequence reads: CALGMPQIWGTKYTDKLIF. The CDR3 DNA reads as TGTGCTCTTGGGATGCCTCAAATCTGGGGGACGAAGTACACAGATAAACTCATCTTT.

This clone was counted many times. For this DNA, TCRdb reports the protein of a much larger clone, which diverges at residue 12, most likely from a read error; the protein presented here is translated directly from the DNA. CDR3 protein: CACDPLLGDTGELIF. CDR3 sequence (DNA): TGTGCCTGTGACCCCTTACTGGGGGATACCGGTGAACTCATCTTT. The chain has TRDV2 and TRDJ1; 12 bases fit TRDD3. V lost 3 bases to trimming and J lost 9 bases; unmatched junction nucleotides: 10. CDR1 and CDR2 (germline): GEAIGNYY, EKD. The CDR3 extends over 15 amino acids.

For this clone: A far larger clone is off by one base, so a read error is likely. This chain joins TRDV2 and TRDJ3; 12 bases fit TRDD3. CDR1 is GEAIGNYY and CDR2 is EKD in the germline V gene. This CDR3 is 22 amino acids long. CDR3: CACDTVLGDTIPSSRDTRQMFF. The CDR3 coding sequence is TGTGCCTGTGACACAGTACTGGGGGATACTATCCCCAGCTCCCGGGACACCCGACAGATGTTTTTC.

In its sample, this clone was seen a few times. TCRdb shows a much larger clone's protein in place of this DNA's translation, and the two differ at residue 5, likely through a read error; the protein shown is translated from the DNA. The V and J genes are TRDV3 and TRDJ1; D unresolved. The CDR3 extends over 15 amino acids. CDR1 and CDR2 (germline): TVYSNPD, GDNSRS (reference sequence). The V end was cut by 2 bases, the J end by 0 bases, with 16 bases between. The CDR3 nucleotides read TGTGCCTTTGGAAAATTCCCCCTCAACACCGATAAACTCATCTTT. Its translation is CAFGKFPLNTDKLIF.

Only a few counts were recorded for this clone. Only one base separates this from a far larger clonotype, so it likely reflects a read error. This sample includes further DNA sequences coding for the same CDR3. J is TRDJ1 and V is TRDV2; D is perhaps TRDD3 (6 bases). The CDR3 extends over 18 amino acids. Germline-derived CDR1 and CDR2 are GEAIGNYY and EKD. For the CDR3, the DNA is TGTGCCTGTGACCCCGTTGGGGATCGTAAGCACTCCACCGACAAACTCATCTTT. Its translation is CACDPVGDRKHSTDKLIF.

The chain employs TRDV2 and TRDJ1, with 12 bases matching TRDD3. CDR1 GEAIGNYY and CDR2 EKD come from the germline V gene. Germline trimming cut 1 base from V and 1 base from J; bases unmatched to any gene: 6. This CDR3 is built from 17 residues. CDR3 amino acids: CACDTVAGGYATDKLIF. In nucleotides, the CDR3 is TGTGCCTGTGACACGGTAGCTGGGGGATACGCCACCGATAAACTCATCTTT.

Sample share makes this clone large (0.1 to 1%). In the same sample, other DNA sequences code for this CDR3. V gene TRDV2 combines with J gene TRDJ1; 8 bases match TRDD3. Germline V CDR1 and CDR2: GEAIGNYY, EKD. This CDR3 is 20 amino acids long. The trim removed 0 bases at V and 1 base at J, leaving 18 bases unmatched. The CDR3 sequence: CACDTVSNPGYGEPTDKLIF. The CDR3 DNA sequence: TGTGCCTGTGACACCGTCTCGAACCCGGGATACGGGGAACCCACCGATAAACTCATCTTT.

Details on this clone: TCRdb attributes to this sequence the protein of a much larger clone, which differs from the DNA translation at residue 5; a read error is likely, and the protein displayed is translated from the DNA. This rearrangement joins TRDV1 to TRDJ1, with 9 bases matching TRDD2. The CDR3 length is 19 residues. Germline loops: CDR1 TSWWSYY, CDR2 QGS. V lost 4 bases to trimming and J lost 5 bases; unmatched junction nucleotides: 20. The CDR3 DNA is TGTGCTCTTGGGGGGGAACCTTCCTACCGAACTGGGCCACGGGATAAACTCATCTTT. Its translation is CALGGEPSYRTGPRDKLIF.

Comments on this clone: A far larger clone is one nucleotide away, so this likely arose from a read error. The rearrangement uses TRDV2 and TRDJ1; no clear D gene. Germline assignment: CDR1 GEAIGNYY and CDR2 EKD. Trimming removed 3 bases at V and 10 bases at J, with 20 bases between. The length of the CDR3 is 14 residues. The chain's CDR3 is CACDAVGGPPLLIF. The CDR3 DNA is TGTGCCTGTGACGCCGTGGGCGGACCCCCATTACTCATCTTT.

A note on this clone: TCRdb shows a much larger clone's protein in place of this DNA's translation, and the two differ at residue 6, likely through a read error; the protein shown is translated from the DNA. The rearrangement links TRDV2 to TRDJ1, with a tentative D call TRDD3 (6 bases). This CDR3 contains 17 residues. Trimming pared 0 bases from V and 0 bases from J, leaving 16 bases between. Germline V gene data show CDR1 as GEAIGNYY and CDR2 as EKD. CDR3 sequence (DNA): TGTGCCTGTGACACCATTGTCGGGGGAGAGTACACCGATAAACTCATCTTT. Translation gives CACDTIVGGEYTDKLIF.

The gene calls are TRDV2 and TRDJ1; a weak D match, TRDD3 (6 bases). V dropped 0 bases and J dropped 7 bases, with 17 bases sitting between them. Germline lookup yields CDR1 GEAIGNYY and CDR2 EKD. The CDR3 is 15 amino acids. CDR3 amino acids: CACDTWGSLVAKLIF. CDR3 coding DNA: TGTGCCTGTGACACCTGGGGATCTTTGGTCGCTAAACTCATCTTT.

This clone came up a few times. This sequence is one base from a far larger clone and is likely a read error. The same CDR3 also results from other DNA sequences found in this sample. This sequence joins TRDV1 and TRDJ1; TRDD3 matches at 10 bases. The CDR3 is 19 residues long. The ends lost 2 bases at V and 1 base at J; junction bases unmatched: 13. Germline V gene data show CDR1 as TSWWSYY and CDR2 as QGS. CDR3 nucleotide sequence: TGTGCTCTTGGGGAAGAGACGGTCTGGGGGATAAGAATCACCGATAAACTCATCTTT. Translated: CALGEETVWGIRITDKLIF.

About this clone: The protein given by TCRdb reflects a much larger clone and differs at residue 5 from this DNA's translation, likely from a read error; the protein shown is the DNA's translation. The V call is TRDV2, the J call TRDJ3; 10 nucleotides match TRDD3. Losses at the gene ends were 3 bases for V and 0 bases for J; bases not matched to a gene: 16. Germline-derived CDR1 and CDR2 are GEAIGNYY and EKD. This CDR3 is built from 22 residues. CDR3 DNA: TGTGCCTGTGACGAGGCGCCTACTGGGGGATCCTTCAGCTCCTGGGACACCCGACAGATGTTTTTC. Amino acids: CACDEAPTGGSFSSWDTRQMFF.